This TCR beta chain appears in the sequencing data of a study of cytomegalovirus exposure and HLA in healthy donors. Study-level results: Reportedly, cytomegalovirus status was diagnosed with high sensitivity and specificity. In vitro confirmation showed three CMV-associated chains to be CMV antigen specific.

The CDR3 covers 16 residues. Trimming cost V 2 bases and J 5 bases; bases outside gene matches: 8. Germline assignment: CDR1 MGHRA and CDR2 YSYEKL. Comments on this clone: Its target is unknown.

Data came from immunoSEQ multiplex PCR; TCRdb stores just in-frame clones and leaves some out. The sample lists 80,000 to 95,000 clones, 95% to 96% occurring once. The rearrangement uses TRBV4-1 and TRBJ2-2; 7 bases agree with TRBD2. The clonotype originates from a woman aged 18-29 years in good health and CMV-seronegative. The sample comprised PBMCs. The CDR3 here is CASSQSTPGGTGELFF. In DNA, the CDR3 is TGCGCCAGCAGCCAATCGACCCCCGGGGGGACCGGGGAGCTGTTTTTT.